This T cell receptor beta chain stems from a study of cytomegalovirus exposure and HLA in healthy donors. Whole-study results and caveats: Roughly uniform sequencing depth across donors was assumed, possibly incorrectly. Later analysis found that TCR beta chains associated with HLA were more clonally expanded than other, equally common chains.

The PCR had 60 Vbeta and 13 Jbeta primers. Sequenced by immunoSEQ multiplex PCR; TCRdb stores in-frame clones only, minus some. Of 270,000 or so clones listed, approximately 91% are singletons. Trimming shortened V by 2 bases and J by 5 bases, and 12 bases separated the two germline ends. This CDR3 has 14 amino acids. Germline V gene sequence: CDR1 SGHAT, CDR2 FQDESV (reference sequence). For this clone: The antigen is not known.

The chain recombines TRBV11-1 with TRBJ2-5; D remains ambiguous. The sequenced sample was PBMCs. The sequence was obtained from a girl aged 2 to 10 in good health and CMV-seronegative. CDR3 sequence: CASSLREIEETQYF. The CDR3 coding sequence is TGTGCCAGCAGCTTAAGAGAGATAGAGGAGACCCAGTACTTC. The full variable domain, with the rest looked up from reference TRBV11-1 and TRBJ2-5, is EAEVAQSPRYKITEKSQAVAFWCDPISGHATLYWYRQILGQGPELLVQFQDESVVDDSQLPKDRFSAERLKGVDSTLKIQPAELGDSAMYLCASSLREIEETQYFGPGTRLLVL.